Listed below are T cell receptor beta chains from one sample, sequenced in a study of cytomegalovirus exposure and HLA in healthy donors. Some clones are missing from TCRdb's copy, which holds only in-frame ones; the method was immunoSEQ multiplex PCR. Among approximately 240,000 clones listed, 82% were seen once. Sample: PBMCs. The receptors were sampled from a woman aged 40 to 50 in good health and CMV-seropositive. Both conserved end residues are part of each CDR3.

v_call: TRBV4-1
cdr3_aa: CASSQLGQGRTEAFF

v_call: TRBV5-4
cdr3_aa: CASSLALGPLRNEQFF

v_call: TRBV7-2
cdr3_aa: CASSLGFVGRETQYF

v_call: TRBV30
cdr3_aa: CAWRDPGETQYF

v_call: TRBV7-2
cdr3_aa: CASSLDPGLAGADTQYF

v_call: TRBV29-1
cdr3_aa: CSVVGAGGSEQYF

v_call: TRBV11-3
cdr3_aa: CASSLGTGPLSGANVLTF

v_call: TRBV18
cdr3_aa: CASSRLPGQGNNSPLHF

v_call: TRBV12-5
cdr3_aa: CASGLAFQGAVEETQYF

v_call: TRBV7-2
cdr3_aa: CASSPRQDSYEQYF

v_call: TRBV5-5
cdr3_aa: CASSLGRRSSGNTIYF

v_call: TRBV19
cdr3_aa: CASSPLSREQFF

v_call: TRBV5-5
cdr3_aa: CASSPLSGSTYNEQFF

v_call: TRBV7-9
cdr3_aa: CSSATGTGAYEQYF

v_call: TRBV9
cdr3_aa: CASSVAGEQFF

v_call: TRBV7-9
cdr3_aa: CASSLGFGTSVTGELFF

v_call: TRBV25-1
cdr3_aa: CASSPFGDVYGYTF

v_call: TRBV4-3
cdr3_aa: CASSQVAGGNIQYF

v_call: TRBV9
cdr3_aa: CASSVAPGIQYEQYF

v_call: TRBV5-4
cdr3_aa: CASRLTGGRNGYTF

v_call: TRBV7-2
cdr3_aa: CASSLAGTSGNEQYF

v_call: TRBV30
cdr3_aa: CAWNTGGKAFF

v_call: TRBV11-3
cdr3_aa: CASSEGLAVYEQYF

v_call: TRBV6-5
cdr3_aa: CASSRDKSYEQYF

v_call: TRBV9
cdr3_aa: CASSGTSGSLDEQFF

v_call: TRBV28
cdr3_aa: CASSSSRGQGSTGELFF

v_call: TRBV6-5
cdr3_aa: CASRTGTGSYEQYF

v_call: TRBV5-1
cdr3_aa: CASSLGGQGYNEQFF

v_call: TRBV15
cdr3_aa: CATSSDTGFTAFF